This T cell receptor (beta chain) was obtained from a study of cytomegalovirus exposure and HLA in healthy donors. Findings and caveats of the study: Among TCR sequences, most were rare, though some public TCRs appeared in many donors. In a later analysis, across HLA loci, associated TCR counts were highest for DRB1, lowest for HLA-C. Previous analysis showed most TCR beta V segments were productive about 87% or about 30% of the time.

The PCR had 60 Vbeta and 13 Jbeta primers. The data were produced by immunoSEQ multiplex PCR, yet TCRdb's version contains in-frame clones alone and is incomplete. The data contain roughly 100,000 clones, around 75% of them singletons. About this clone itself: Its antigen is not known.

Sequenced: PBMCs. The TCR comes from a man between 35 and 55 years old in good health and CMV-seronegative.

CDR3 bases: TGTGCCAGCAGCAGAACAGGGGAAGAGACCCAGTACTTC. Its protein is CASSRTGEETQYF. The chain carries TRBV7-9 and TRBJ2-5, with TRBD1 matching 7 bases. Germline CDR1 reads SEHNR; CDR2 reads FQNEAQ (reference sequence). CDR3 length: 13 amino acids. Trimming removed 5 bases from V and 3 bases from J; junction bases left unmatched: 3.